This record covers a single TCR beta chain. The sample comes from a study of patients and donors after allogeneic stem cell transplantation. CDR1 MNHEY and CDR2 SVGEGT come from the germline V gene. The ends were cut back, 0 bases at V and 6 bases at J, with 6 bases in the middle. The CDR3 loop spans 12 amino acids. TCRdb itself ran the RT-PCR reads through MiXCR, one entry per CDR3 protein. This table has roughly 960,000 distinct CDR3 sequences, 15% to 20% appearing once. V gene TRBV6-2 or TRBV6-3 combines with J gene TRBJ2-7, with D unresolved. Sequencing was carried out using blood, either unsorted or a sorted T cell fraction (not recorded which). The TCR originated in a human donor who was either an allogeneic HSCT recipient or a stem cell or donor lymphocyte infusion donor (not recorded which). It is not recorded whose cells these are; they may come from a transplant donor. CDR3 nucleotides: TGTGCCAGCAGTTACTCTGCCTTCGAGCAGTACTTC. Translation: CASSYSAFEQYF.